Below, 20 T cell receptor beta chains from the same sample are listed, as sequenced in a study of T cell repertoires in cytomegalovirus infection. These receptors are not linked to any known antigen. TCRdb called the reads again in MiXCR, with one record for every CDR3 protein. The profile shows 60,000 to 75,000 distinct CDR3 sequences, 25% to 30% of them singletons. Sequencing was performed on CD8+ T cells from cultured PBMCs, taken from culture after CMV antigen stimulation. The receptors derive from a human donor in good health (CMV status not recorded). Some clones in this sample may be carry-over from other donors' samples.

The table lists this clonotype with many counts. The chain uses TRBV4-1 and TRBJ2-1; possibly TRBD1 or TRBD2 for D (5 bases each). The germline V gene encodes CDR1 MGHRA and CDR2 YSYEKL. This CDR3 comprises 16 residues. V gave up 0 bases and J gave up 5 bases, with 14 bases separating them. The CDR3 bases are TGCGCCAGCAGCCAAGAGGGGGTCGGGCCCCACAATGAGCAGTTCTTC. Translation gives CASSQEGVGPHNEQFF.

This clonotype came up many times. The J gene is TRBJ2-7, the V gene TRBV12-3 or TRBV12-4; D gene ambiguous. This CDR3 has 13 amino acids. V lost 2 bases and J 3 bases, leaving 8 bases between the germline ends. The CDR3 spells CASSLRVSYEQYF. CDR3 nucleotides: TGTGCCAGCAGTTTACGGGTCAGCTACGAGCAGTACTTC.

In its sample, this clonotype was seen a few times. The CDR3 protein is CASLEGNQPQHF. The DNA for the CDR3 is TGTGCTAGTCTTGAAGGGAATCAGCCCCAGCATTTT. The chain employs TRBV12-5 and TRBJ1-5; no clear D gene. This CDR3 contains 12 residues. Per the germline V gene, CDR1 is LGHNT and CDR2 is FRNRAP. V was cut by 8 bases and J by 4 bases, with 9 bases left in between.

This chain connects TRBV4-3 to TRBJ2-1, with D possibly TRBD2 on 5 matching bases. Germline V CDR1 and CDR2: LGHNA, YSLEER. This CDR3 spans 16 amino acids. Trimming shortened V by 0 bases and J by 4 bases, and 13 bases separated the two germline ends. CDR3 in DNA: TGCGCCAGCAGCCAAGATCCGGGTGGAGGTTACAATGAGCAGTTCTTC. This gives the protein CASSQDPGGGYNEQFF.

This clonotype was seen ten or more times. The V call is TRBV11-3, the J call TRBJ1-1; D might be TRBD1 (5 bases). In germline, CDR1 is SGHNT, CDR2 YENEEA. The CDR3 is made up of 18 amino acids. The V gene lost 5 bases and the J gene lost 1 base, with 23 bases spanning the gap. The CDR3 loop reads CASSRPSGQGTPNTEAFF. The DNA for the CDR3 is TGTGCCAGCAGCCGCCCTAGTGGGCAGGGAACTCCGAACACTGAAGCTTTCTTT.

V and J are TRBV28 and TRBJ1-5; the match to TRBD1 covers 10 bases. This CDR3 region has 14 residues. V gave up 5 bases and J gave up 5 bases; unmatched junction bases: 3. Germline V CDR1 and CDR2: MDHEN, SYDVKM. Here the CDR3 reads CASSLGTGDQPQHF. In DNA form, the CDR3 reads TGTGCCAGCAGTCTCGGGACAGGGGATCAGCCCCAGCATTTT.

This clonotype showed up many times. This chain links TRBV7-2 with TRBJ1-2; perhaps TRBD1 as D (6 bases). This CDR3 is 14 amino acids long. Germline CDR1 reads SGHTA; CDR2 reads FQGNSA. Trimming pared 2 bases from V and 7 bases from J, leaving 14 bases between. CDR3 amino acids: CASSLNREVSGYTF. The CDR3 bases are TGTGCCAGCAGCTTAAACAGGGAGGTTTCTGGCTACACCTTC. Together with reference TRBV7-2 and TRBJ1-2, the CDR3 gives the full variable domain: GAGVSQSPSNKVTEKGKDVELRCDPISGHTALYWYRQSLGQGLEFLIYFQGNSAPDKSGLPSDRFSAERTGGSVSTLTIQRTQQEDSAVYLCASSLNREVSGYTFGSGTRLTVV.

This clonotype was detected ten times or more. The V gene is TRBV7-6, the J gene TRBJ2-1; weak D call: TRBD2 (5 bases). Trimming took 5 bases from V and 1 from J, leaving 15 bases between them. Germline CDR1 is SGHVS and CDR2 is FNYEAQ. The length of the CDR3 is 16 residues. CDR3 coding DNA: TGTGCCAGCAGCACCCTTGGAGCGGAGTCCTACAATGAGCAGTTCTTC. Its protein is CASSTLGAESYNEQFF.

This clonotype was observed a few times. The chain uses TRBV7-3 and TRBJ2-1; D not certain. Trimming removed 1 base from V and 2 bases from J, with 3 bases in between. The CDR3 covers 13 residues. Germline values: CDR1 SGHTA, CDR2 FQGTGA. The CDR3 reads CASSLSAYNEQFF. The CDR3 DNA reads as TGTGCCAGCAGCTTAAGCGCCTACAATGAGCAGTTCTTC.

This clonotype was seen many times. The rearrangement links TRBV11-2 to TRBJ1-4; 7 positions agree with TRBD1. V was clipped by 3 bases and J by 7 bases; unmatched bases: 5. This CDR3 comprises 14 residues. Germline CDR1 reads SGHAT; CDR2 reads FQNNGV. The CDR3: CASSFLTGFEKLFF. The DNA of the CDR3 is TGTGCCAGCAGCTTTTTGACAGGGTTTGAAAAACTGTTTTTT.

This clonotype was counted only a few times. The gene calls are TRBV9 and TRBJ1-1; TRBD1 agrees at 7 bases. The CDR3 runs to 15 residues. V was clipped by 2 bases and J by 5 bases; unmatched bases: 9. Per germline, CDR1 SGDLS and CDR2 YYNGEE. The CDR3: CASSVGKGAQTEAFF. The DNA for the CDR3 is TGTGCCAGCAGCGTCGGTAAGGGGGCACAAACTGAAGCTTTCTTT.

The chain couples TRBV3-1 to TRBJ1-6; D gene ambiguous. This CDR3 contains 12 residues. Germline values: CDR1 LGHDT, CDR2 YNNKEL (reference sequence). The V gene lost 3 bases and the J gene lost 4 bases, with 1 base spanning the gap. CDR3 region: CASSQYNSPLHF. CDR3 nucleotide sequence: TGTGCCAGCAGCCAGTATAATTCACCCCTCCACTTT. The whole variable domain, remainder taken from reference TRBV3-1 and TRBJ1-6, is DTAVSQTPKYLVTQMGNDKSIKCEQNLGHDTMYWYKQDSKKFLKIMFSYNNKELIINETVPNRFSPKSPDKAHLNLHINSLELGDSAVYFCASSQYNSPLHFGNGTRLTVT.

This clonotype was recorded a few times. The chain uses TRBV27 and TRBJ2-1; 8 bases align to TRBD2. There are 17 residues in the CDR3. Losses at the gene ends were 8 bases for V and 2 bases for J; bases not matched to a gene: 14. The V gene's germline CDR1 is MNHEY and CDR2 SMNVEV (reference sequence). The CDR3 is CASHGGGLRRPYNEQFF. CDR3 DNA: TGTGCCAGCCACGGGGGGGGTTTAAGACGGCCCTACAATGAGCAGTTCTTC.

The chain recombines TRBV6-5 with TRBJ2-3, with D possibly called TRBD1 or TRBD2 (5 bases each). Germline CDR1 is MNHEY and CDR2 is SVGAGI. The ends were cut back, 0 bases at V and 6 bases at J, with 10 bases in the middle. The CDR3 extends over 14 amino acids. For the CDR3, the DNA is TGTGCCAGCAGTTACTCCTGGGACGCGGATACGCAGTATTTT. Translation gives CASSYSWDADTQYF.

This clonotype was seen many times. The gene calls are TRBV10-3 and TRBJ2-3; 7 nucleotides align to TRBD1. From germline, CDR1 is ENHRY and CDR2 SYGVKD. The CDR3 spans 16 residues. V shed 2 bases, J shed 0 bases, and the junction held 5 bases outside the gene matches. The CDR3 sequence: CAISEGDSPSTDTQYF. Written as DNA, the CDR3 is TGTGCCATCAGTGAGGGGGACAGTCCTAGCACAGATACGCAGTATTTT.

The rearrangement joins TRBV7-9 to TRBJ2-7, with 10 positions matching TRBD1. The CDR3 is made up of 15 amino acids. Germline loops: CDR1 SEHNR, CDR2 FQNEAQ (reference sequence). After removal of 10 bases from V and 1 base from J, the junction contained 10 bases not matched to a gene. The chain's CDR3 is CAIDMWDRGSYEQYF. The CDR3 DNA reads TGTGCCATCGATATGTGGGACAGGGGTTCCTACGAGCAGTACTTC. Supplemented by reference TRBV7-9 and TRBJ2-7, the full variable domain reads DTGVSQNPRHKITKRGQNVTFRCDPISEHNRLYWYRQTLGQGPEFLTYFQNEAQLEKSRLLSDRFSAERPKGSFSTLEIQRTEQGDSAMYLCAIDMWDRGSYEQYFGPGTRLTVT.

The rearrangement uses TRBV7-8 and TRBJ1-2; perhaps TRBD1 as D (5 bases). The CDR3 contains 14 residues. V dropped 1 base and J dropped 6 bases, with 12 bases sitting between them. Germline V gene data show CDR1 as SGHVS and CDR2 as FQNEAQ. In DNA form, the CDR3 reads TGTGCCAGCAGCTTAGTCGTGGCAGGGAATGGCTACACCTTC. Translating it yields CASSLVVAGNGYTF.

V usage is TRBV12-3 or TRBV12-4 and J usage is TRBJ2-7, with D perhaps TRBD1 (5 bases). V was pared by 7 bases and J by 0 bases, with 16 bases between. This CDR3 has 15 amino acids. CDR3 sequence (DNA): TGTGCCAGCACCGACACAGGCGTAAGCTCCTACGAGCAGTACTTC. Protein: CASTDTGVSSYEQYF.

The chain combines TRBV29-1 with TRBJ2-3, with D perhaps TRBD2 (5 bases). CDR3 length: 14 amino acids. Germline assignment: CDR1 SQVTM and CDR2 ANQGSEA. The ends were cut back, 2 bases at V and 2 bases at J, with 11 bases in the middle. CDR3 in DNA: TGCAGCGTTGAAAGCGGATGGGTCACAGATACGCAGTATTTT. Protein sequence: CSVESGWVTDTQYF.

The chain uses TRBV10-3 and TRBJ1-3; the D is unclear. Germline CDR1 and CDR2: ENHRY and SYGVKD. The CDR3 is made up of 15 amino acids. V lost 0 bases to trimming and J lost 5 bases, with 11 bases between them. The CDR3 sequence: CAISESSGSRNTIYF. In DNA, the CDR3 is TGTGCCATCAGTGAGTCGAGTGGGAGTAGAAACACCATATATTTT.